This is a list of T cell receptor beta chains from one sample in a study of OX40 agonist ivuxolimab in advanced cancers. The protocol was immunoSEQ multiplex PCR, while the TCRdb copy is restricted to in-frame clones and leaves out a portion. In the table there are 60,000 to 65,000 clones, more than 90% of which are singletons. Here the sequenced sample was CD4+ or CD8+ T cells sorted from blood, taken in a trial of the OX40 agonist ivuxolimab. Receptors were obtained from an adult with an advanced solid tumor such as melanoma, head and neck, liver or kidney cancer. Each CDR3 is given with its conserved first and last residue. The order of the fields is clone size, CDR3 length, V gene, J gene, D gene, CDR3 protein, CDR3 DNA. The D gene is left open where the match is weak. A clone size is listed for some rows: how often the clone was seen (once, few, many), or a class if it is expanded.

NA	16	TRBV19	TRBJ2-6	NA	CASSIRLSSGANVLTF	TGTGCCAGTAGTATCCGCCTGAGCTCTGGGGCCAACGTCCTGACTTTC
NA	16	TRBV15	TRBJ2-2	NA	CATSRGLVGNTGELFF	TGTGCCACCAGCAGAGGATTGGTGGGAAACACCGGGGAGCTGTTTTTT
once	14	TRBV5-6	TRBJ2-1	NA	CASSRSGSGNEQFF	TGTGCCAGCAGCAGGTCGGGGTCGGGTAATGAGCAGTTCTTC
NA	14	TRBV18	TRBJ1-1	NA	CASSPQDGDTEAFF	TGTGCCAGCTCACCTCAAGACGGGGACACTGAAGCTTTCTTT
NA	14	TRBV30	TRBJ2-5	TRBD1	CACGRTGQGETQYF	TGTGCCTGCGGACGGACAGGTCAGGGGGAGACCCAGTACTTC
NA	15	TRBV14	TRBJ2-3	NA	CASSQAGRSTDTQYF	TGTGCCAGCAGCCAAGCGGGAAGAAGCACAGATACGCAGTATTTT
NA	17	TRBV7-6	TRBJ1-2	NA	CASSLASGRDLNYGYTF	TGTGCCAGCAGCTTAGCCTCGGGGCGGGATCTTAACTATGGCTACACCTTC
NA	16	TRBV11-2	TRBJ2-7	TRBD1	CASSLIGGTGSYEQYF	TGTGCCAGCAGCTTAATAGGAGGGACAGGGTCCTACGAGCAGTACTTC
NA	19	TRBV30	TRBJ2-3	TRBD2	CAWRDRQREWGRNTDTQYF	TGTGCCTGGAGGGACCGTCAGCGGGAGTGGGGCCGAAACACAGATACGCAGTATTTT
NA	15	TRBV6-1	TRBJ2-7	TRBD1	CASSGSSQGENEQYF	TGTGCCAGCAGTGGAAGTAGCCAGGGGGAAAACGAGCAGTACTTC
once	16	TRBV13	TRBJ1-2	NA	CASSLGTGSVGYGYTF	TGTGCCAGCAGCCTTGGGACGGGATCCGTGGGCTATGGCTACACCTTC
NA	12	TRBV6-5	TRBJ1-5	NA	CASSASNQPQHF	TGTGCCAGCAGTGCTAGCAATCAGCCCCAGCATTTT
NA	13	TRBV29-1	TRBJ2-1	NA	CSGERQDYNEQFF	TGCAGCGGTGAAAGACAGGATTACAATGAGCAGTTCTTC
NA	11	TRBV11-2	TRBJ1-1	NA	CASRAGAEAFF	TGTGCCAGCAGGGCCGGGGCTGAAGCTTTCTTT
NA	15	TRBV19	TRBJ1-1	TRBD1	CASTHPTGGKTEAFF	TGTGCCAGTACCCACCCGACAGGGGGAAAAACTGAAGCTTTCTTT
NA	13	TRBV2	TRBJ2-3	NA	CASIRGFGDTQYF	TGTGCCAGCATAAGGGGATTCGGGGATACGCAGTATTTT
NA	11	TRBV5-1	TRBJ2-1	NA	CASSEWGEQFF	TGCGCCAGCAGCGAGTGGGGGGAGCAGTTCTTC
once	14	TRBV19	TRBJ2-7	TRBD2	CASSIIAGPYEQYF	TGTGCCAGTAGTATAATAGCGGGGCCCTACGAGCAGTACTTC
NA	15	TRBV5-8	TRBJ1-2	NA	CASSLEGASNYGYTF	TGTGCCAGCAGCTTGGAAGGGGCTTCTAACTATGGCTACACCTTC
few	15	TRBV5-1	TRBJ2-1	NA	CASSLAVPTYNEQFF	TGCGCCAGCAGCTTGGCTGTGCCAACCTACAATGAGCAGTTCTTC
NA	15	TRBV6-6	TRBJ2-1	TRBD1	CASSSGTETNNEQFF	TGTGCCAGCAGTTCCGGGACAGAGACCAACAATGAGCAGTTCTTC
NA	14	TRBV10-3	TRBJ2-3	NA	CAISELGGPDTQYF	TGTGCCATCAGTGAGTTGGGGGGGCCAGATACGCAGTATTTT
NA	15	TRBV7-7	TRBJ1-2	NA	CASSLAGGSNYGYTF	TGTGCTAGCAGCTTAGCGGGAGGGAGTAACTATGGCTACACCTTC
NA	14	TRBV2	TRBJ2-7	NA	CASSLDPKRYEQYF	TGTGCCAGCAGTCTGGACCCTAAACGATACGAGCAGTACTTC
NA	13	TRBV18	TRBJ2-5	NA	CASSQDLAETQYF	TGTGCCAGCTCACAAGATCTGGCGGAGACCCAGTACTTC
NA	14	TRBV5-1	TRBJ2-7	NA	CASSLLGVSYEQYF	TGCGCCAGCAGCCTCCTCGGAGTCTCCTACGAGCAGTACTTC
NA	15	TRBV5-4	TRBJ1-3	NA	CASSRGGDSGNTIYF	TGTGCCAGCAGCCGTGGCGGGGACTCTGGAAACACCATATATTTT
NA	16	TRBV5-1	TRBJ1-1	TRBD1	CASSLGDRVANTEAFF	TGCGCCAGCAGCTTGGGGGACAGGGTTGCGAACACTGAAGCTTTCTTT
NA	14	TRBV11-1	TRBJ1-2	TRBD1	CASSPGQADYGYTF	TGTGCCAGCAGTCCAGGACAGGCCGACTATGGCTACACCTTC
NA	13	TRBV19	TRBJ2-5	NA	CASRGLNQETQYF	TGTGCCAGTAGGGGGCTCAACCAAGAGACCCAGTACTTC
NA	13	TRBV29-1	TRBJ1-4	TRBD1	CSVTGTGYEKLFF	TGCAGCGTTACCGGGACAGGGTACGAAAAACTGTTTTTT
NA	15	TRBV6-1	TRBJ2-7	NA	CASSERGGLGYEQYF	TGTGCCAGCAGCGAGAGGGGGGGCCTTGGGTACGAGCAGTACTTC
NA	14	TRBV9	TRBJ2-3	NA	CASSSRGGADTQYF	TGTGCCAGCAGCTCCCGGGGTGGGGCAGATACGCAGTATTTT
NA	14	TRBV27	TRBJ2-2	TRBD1	CASSLGTVTGELFF	TGTGCCAGCAGTCTTGGGACAGTTACCGGGGAGCTGTTTTTT
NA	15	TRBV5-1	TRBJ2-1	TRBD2	CASSLEAGVHNEQFF	TGCGCCAGCAGCTTGGAGGCGGGAGTTCACAATGAGCAGTTCTTC
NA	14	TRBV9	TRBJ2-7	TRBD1	CASSARQGADEQYF	TGTGCCAGCAGCGCCCGACAGGGGGCTGACGAGCAGTACTTC
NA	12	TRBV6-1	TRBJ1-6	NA	CASRRTQAALHF	TGTGCCAGCAGACGGACCCAGGCGGCCCTCCACTTT
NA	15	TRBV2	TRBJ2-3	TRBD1	CASSAGGQSADTQYF	TGTGCCAGCAGTGCAGGGGGTCAGTCAGCAGATACGCAGTATTTT
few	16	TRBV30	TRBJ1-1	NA	CAWSGGVAGQNTEAFF	TGTGCCTGGAGTGGGGGGGTGGCAGGCCAGAACACTGAAGCTTTCTTT
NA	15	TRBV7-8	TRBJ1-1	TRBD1	CASSLEQGASTEAFF	TGTGCCAGCAGCTTAGAACAGGGGGCTTCGACTGAAGCTTTCTTT
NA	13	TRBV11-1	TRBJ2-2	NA	CASSPARAGELFF	TGTGCCAGCAGCCCCGCTCGAGCCGGGGAGCTGTTTTTT
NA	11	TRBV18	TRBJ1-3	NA	CASSRTRTIYF	TGTGCCAGCTCTCGCACCAGGACCATATATTTT
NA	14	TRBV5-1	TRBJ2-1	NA	CASSLGGHYNEQFF	TGCGCCAGCAGCTTGGGGGGTCATTACAATGAGCAGTTCTTC
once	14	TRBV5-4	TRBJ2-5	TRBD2	CASREGLAGETQYF	TGTGCCAGCAGGGAGGGGCTAGCGGGGGAGACCCAGTACTTC
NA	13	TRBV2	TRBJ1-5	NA	CASSVDGNQPQHF	TGTGCCAGCAGTGTGGACGGCAATCAGCCCCAGCATTTT
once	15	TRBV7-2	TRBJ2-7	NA	CASSLGAEHSYEQYF	TGTGCCAGCAGCTTAGGGGCGGAGCACTCCTACGAGCAGTACTTC
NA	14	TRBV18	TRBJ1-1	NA	CATQMLGANTEAFF	TGTGCCACGCAGATGTTAGGGGCGAACACTGAAGCTTTCTTT
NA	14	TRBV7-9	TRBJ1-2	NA	CASSPQGRGPGYTF	TGTGCCAGCAGCCCCCAGGGGCGGGGGCCCGGCTACACCTTC